This T cell receptor (beta chain) was sequenced during a study of blood T cell repertoires in COVID-19. Study-wide context: Sample material is recorded as cDNA or gDNA derived from T cells, B-cell-depleted T cells, or PBMCs.

In the study's own analysis: It was from reference gene primer amplification that nucleated cell counts were estimated. Clones were read by immunoSEQ multiplex PCR, and TCRdb kept only the in-frame ones, dropping some. V and J calls and clone size are those listed in that table; D and trimming were worked out from the DNA. The sample includes about 150,000 clones, about 87% of them seen just once. The CDR3 consists of 15 residues. The V and J ends lost 0 bases and 2 bases respectively, with 11 bases between them. Germline lookup yields CDR1 SGHNT and CDR2 YYREEE (reference sequence). This clonotype originated in a man between 45 and 60 years old who had recovered from COVID-19. The chain uses TRBV5-4 and TRBJ1-2; maybe TRBD1 (6 bases). Sequences were obtained from peripheral blood. The CDR3 loop reads CASSLGWDTNYGYTF. CDR3 nucleotide sequence: TGTGCCAGCAGCTTGGGGTGGGACACGAACTATGGCTACACCTTC.